This T cell receptor (beta chain) was identified in a study of blood T cell repertoires in COVID-19. Looking at the study overall: Sites across the United States, Italy and Spain contributed samples from acute and convalescent COVID-19. The cDNA or gDNA used as material had been derived from T cells, B-cell-depleted T cells, or PBMCs.

Germline V gene data show CDR1 as SGHVS and CDR2 as FNYEAQ. The CDR3 contains 13 residues. The ends were cut back, 2 bases at V and 7 bases at J, with 8 bases in the middle. Methods used by the authors: Estimated nucleated cell counts came from reference gene primer amplification. Assay: immunoSEQ multiplex PCR; the TCRdb copy retains only in-frame clones and omits some. V, J and clone size derive from that table, while D and trimming were established from the DNA sequence. The table lists fewer than 250,000 clones, roughly 90% of them singletons, with around 2.8% in the top ten. V gene TRBV7-6 combines with J gene TRBJ1-4, with D possibly TRBD1 on 5 matching bases. Sequencing input: peripheral blood. The clonotype comes from a woman aged 60 to 75 with acute or convalescent COVID-19. The chain's CDR3 is CASSLRGGEKLFF. In DNA, the CDR3 is TGTGCCAGCAGCTTAAGGGGAGGTGAAAAACTGTTTTTT.